These T cell receptor beta chains were read from a single sample in a study of blood T cell repertoires in COVID-19. TCRdb keeps only in-frame clones here, not all; method: immunoSEQ multiplex PCR. The top ten clones hold approximately 10% of a sample with about 210,000 clones, 87% of them seen once. Sequenced: PBMCs or T cells enriched from blood (not recorded which). The receptors originated from a young man with acute COVID-19. Both conserved end residues are trimmed from each CDR3. D genes are given only for firm matches.

cdr3_aa j_call v_call d_call
ASSLRGLSRELSYEQY TRBJ2-7 TRBV5-1 NA
ASSFTGLLNTEAF TRBJ1-1 TRBV19 NA
ASSPAGTGGYEQY TRBJ2-7 TRBV7-9 NA
ASSDTADGYT TRBJ1-2 TRBV10-1 NA
ASSLGGMNTEAF TRBJ1-1 TRBV5-1 NA
ASSLGDFGVDGYT TRBJ1-2 TRBV5-1 NA
ASRITAGYGYT TRBJ1-2 TRBV11-2 NA
ASSFGSGNGYT TRBJ1-2 TRBV5-4 NA
ASSLENSKNSPLH TRBJ1-6 TRBV11-2 NA
ASRSTGTAYNEQF TRBJ2-1 TRBV11-2 TRBD1
ASSFTTYPGLGRGTEAF TRBJ1-1 TRBV5-1 NA
ASSSGGTEAF TRBJ1-1 TRBV5-1 NA
ASALQPWGGGYT TRBJ1-2 TRBV2 NA
AWSVLSGANVLT TRBJ2-6 TRBV30 NA
ASSSRDRGRETQY TRBJ2-5 TRBV5-4 TRBD1
ASSLIAGGPETQY TRBJ2-5 TRBV7-3 TRBD2
ASSPSTLAGRPYEQY TRBJ2-7 TRBV23-1 TRBD2
ASSFGQLKNSPLH TRBJ1-6 TRBV7-7 NA
ASSLDARAGYGYT TRBJ1-2 TRBV27 NA
ASSSGLAGTGETQY TRBJ2-5 TRBV7-7 TRBD2
ASSLLVAGRREQF TRBJ2-1 TRBV28 TRBD2
SASFVSGGLGTDTQY TRBJ2-3 TRBV20-1 TRBD2
SVQGVEETQY TRBJ2-5 TRBV29-1 NA
ASSSSDSTNEKLF TRBJ1-4 TRBV28 NA
ASSLSGGSMDGYT TRBJ1-2 TRBV7-3 TRBD1
ASSLTGGNSPLH TRBJ1-6 TRBV11-2 TRBD1
APPSGCDSEAF TRBJ1-1 TRBV24-1 NA
ATSDPGQGLRNEQF TRBJ2-1 TRBV24-1 TRBD1
ASSPGITQNIQY TRBJ2-4 TRBV7-9 NA
ASSQDYEAF TRBJ1-1 TRBV4-1 NA
ASSLYEGAQPQH TRBJ1-5 TRBV5-1 NA
AWSVPMGRSPYNEQF TRBJ2-1 TRBV30 NA
ASSQDVGDNQPQH TRBJ1-5 TRBV4-1 NA
ASSLLGQNTEAF TRBJ1-1 TRBV5-1 NA
ATTHRDSYNEQF TRBJ2-1 TRBV6-5 NA
ASTHSGRGYQETQY TRBJ2-5 TRBV27 TRBD2
ASSYLGGGNNEQF TRBJ2-1 TRBV6-5 NA
ASRLAGGPYVSGANVLT TRBJ2-6 TRBV5-1 TRBD2
SVWDSHQEQY TRBJ2-7 TRBV29-1 TRBD1
ASSPGLAGVYEQY TRBJ2-7 TRBV4-3 TRBD2